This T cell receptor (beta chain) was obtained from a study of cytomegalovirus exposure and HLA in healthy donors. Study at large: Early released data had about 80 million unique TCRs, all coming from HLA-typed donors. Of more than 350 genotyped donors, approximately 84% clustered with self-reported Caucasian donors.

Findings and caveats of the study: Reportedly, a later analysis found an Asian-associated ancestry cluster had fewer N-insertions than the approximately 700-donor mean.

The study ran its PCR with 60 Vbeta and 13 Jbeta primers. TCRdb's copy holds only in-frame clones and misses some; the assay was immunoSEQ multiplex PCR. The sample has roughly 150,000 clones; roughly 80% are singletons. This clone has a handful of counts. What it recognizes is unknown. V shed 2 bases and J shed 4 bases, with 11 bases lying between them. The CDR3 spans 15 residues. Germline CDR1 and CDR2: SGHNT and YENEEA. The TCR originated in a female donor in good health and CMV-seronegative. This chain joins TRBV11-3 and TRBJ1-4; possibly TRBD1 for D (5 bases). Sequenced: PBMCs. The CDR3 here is CASSLRYRGNEKLFF. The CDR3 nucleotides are TGTGCCAGCAGCTTAAGGTATAGGGGTAATGAAAAACTGTTTTTT.